This T cell receptor beta chain was captured by sequencing in a study of T cell responses to AZD1222 COVID-19 vaccine. Clones were sequenced by immunoSEQ multiplex PCR, and TCRdb holds only the in-frame ones, with some missing. The repertoire holds roughly 93,000 clones, with about 86% as singletons. Deletions cut 4 bases from V and 4 bases from J, with 8 bases between. CDR3 length: 13 residues. Germline V gene sequence: CDR1 SGHAT, CDR2 FQNNGV. The starting material was peripheral blood, obtained on day 0 of AZD1222 vaccination. This sequence was found in an adult in good health. The chain has TRBV11-2 and TRBJ2-1; D not resolved. This CDR3 reads CASSSELYNEQFF. CDR3 sequence (DNA): TGTGCCAGCAGCTCCGAGTTGTACAATGAGCAGTTCTTC.